This TCR beta chain was documented in a study of early T cells in non-severe SARS-CoV-2 infection. Study information: Sequencing of unsorted whole blood was done on bulk RNA, leaving chains unpaired.

This clonotype was recorded at least ten times. The V and J ends lost 3 bases and 6 bases, in that order; junction bases with no gene match: 9. This CDR3 is 16 amino acids long. Germline V gene lookup returns CDR1 LGHDT and CDR2 YNNKEL (reference sequence). TCRdb ran MiXCR on the 5' RACE reads and lists one entry per CDR3 protein. The sample has about 27,000 distinct CDR3 sequences, approximately 4.1% seen once; the top ten hold 6.2%. This clonotype was sampled from an adult who was a healthcare worker with PCR-confirmed SARS-CoV-2 infection or an uninfected control (not recorded which). The chain carries TRBV3-1 and TRBJ1-5; TRBD1 matches 9 bases. Source material: whole blood. CDR3 DNA sequence: TGTGCCAGCAGCCAGTGGGGACAGGGCCGAAGTCAGCCCCAGCATTTT. It is translated as CASSQWGQGRSQPQHF.